This T cell receptor beta chain was identified in a study of T-cell reconstitution after alpha-beta-depleted transplantation in children. Whole-study findings and limits: T-cell counts and diversity were attributed mostly to newly produced T cells one year after transplant. High day-60 TCRbeta diversity in some patients came from surviving recipient T cells and thymic progenitors.

The CDR3 runs 14 residues. Germline V gene data show CDR1 as SQVTM and CDR2 as ANQGSEA. V lost 6 bases and J lost 6; bases outside the gene matches: 10. Researchers prepared the TCRbeta library using unique molecular identifiers, the study reports. TCRdb re-called the PCR reads with MiXCR, one entry per CDR3 protein. The sample includes just under 250,000 distinct CDR3 sequences, under 30% seen only once; the top ten take about 2.6%. This clonotype was observed a few times. Its antigen remains unidentified. This sample comprised PBMCs, obtained before TCRalphabeta/CD19-depleted stem cell transplant. The TCR was taken from a girl aged 2 to 10 with Fanconi anemia, due to receive a stem cell transplant. The chain couples TRBV29-1 to TRBJ2-3; 9 bases are shared with TRBD2. The CDR3 sequence: CSVGEREVTDTQYF. The CDR3 nucleotides are TGCAGCGTGGGGGAGCGGGAGGTAACCGATACGCAGTATTTT.